This T cell receptor (beta chain) was identified in a study of glioma-infiltrating T cells after dendritic cell vaccination. Study as a whole: Dendritic cells derived from monocytes and pulsed with autologous tumor lysate formed the vaccine. Findings of the study overall: Survival was not directly related to TCR clonality in these patients.

Primers: 60 V beta forward and 13 J beta reverse. Assay: immunoSEQ multiplex PCR; the TCRdb copy retains only in-frame clones and omits some. Found here are around 60,000 clones, over 65% of them singletons; the top ten hold roughly 9%. Time point: after dendritic cell vaccination, including at tumor progression/relapse. Points on this clone: Its antigen is not known.

Sequenced material: blood, taken after dendritic cell vaccination. The sequence was collected from a human donor with glioblastoma.

Here the CDR3 reads CASSPIGLAGVSRRQETQYF. In DNA, the CDR3 is TGTGCCAGCAGCCCCATAGGACTAGCGGGGGTCTCGAGAAGACAAGAGACCCAGTACTTC. The chain links TRBV7-6 to TRBJ2-5; 13 bases are shared with TRBD2. Germline loops: CDR1 SGHVS, CDR2 FNYEAQ. After removal of 5 bases from V and 2 bases from J, the junction contained 17 bases not matched to a gene. The CDR3 spans 20 residues.